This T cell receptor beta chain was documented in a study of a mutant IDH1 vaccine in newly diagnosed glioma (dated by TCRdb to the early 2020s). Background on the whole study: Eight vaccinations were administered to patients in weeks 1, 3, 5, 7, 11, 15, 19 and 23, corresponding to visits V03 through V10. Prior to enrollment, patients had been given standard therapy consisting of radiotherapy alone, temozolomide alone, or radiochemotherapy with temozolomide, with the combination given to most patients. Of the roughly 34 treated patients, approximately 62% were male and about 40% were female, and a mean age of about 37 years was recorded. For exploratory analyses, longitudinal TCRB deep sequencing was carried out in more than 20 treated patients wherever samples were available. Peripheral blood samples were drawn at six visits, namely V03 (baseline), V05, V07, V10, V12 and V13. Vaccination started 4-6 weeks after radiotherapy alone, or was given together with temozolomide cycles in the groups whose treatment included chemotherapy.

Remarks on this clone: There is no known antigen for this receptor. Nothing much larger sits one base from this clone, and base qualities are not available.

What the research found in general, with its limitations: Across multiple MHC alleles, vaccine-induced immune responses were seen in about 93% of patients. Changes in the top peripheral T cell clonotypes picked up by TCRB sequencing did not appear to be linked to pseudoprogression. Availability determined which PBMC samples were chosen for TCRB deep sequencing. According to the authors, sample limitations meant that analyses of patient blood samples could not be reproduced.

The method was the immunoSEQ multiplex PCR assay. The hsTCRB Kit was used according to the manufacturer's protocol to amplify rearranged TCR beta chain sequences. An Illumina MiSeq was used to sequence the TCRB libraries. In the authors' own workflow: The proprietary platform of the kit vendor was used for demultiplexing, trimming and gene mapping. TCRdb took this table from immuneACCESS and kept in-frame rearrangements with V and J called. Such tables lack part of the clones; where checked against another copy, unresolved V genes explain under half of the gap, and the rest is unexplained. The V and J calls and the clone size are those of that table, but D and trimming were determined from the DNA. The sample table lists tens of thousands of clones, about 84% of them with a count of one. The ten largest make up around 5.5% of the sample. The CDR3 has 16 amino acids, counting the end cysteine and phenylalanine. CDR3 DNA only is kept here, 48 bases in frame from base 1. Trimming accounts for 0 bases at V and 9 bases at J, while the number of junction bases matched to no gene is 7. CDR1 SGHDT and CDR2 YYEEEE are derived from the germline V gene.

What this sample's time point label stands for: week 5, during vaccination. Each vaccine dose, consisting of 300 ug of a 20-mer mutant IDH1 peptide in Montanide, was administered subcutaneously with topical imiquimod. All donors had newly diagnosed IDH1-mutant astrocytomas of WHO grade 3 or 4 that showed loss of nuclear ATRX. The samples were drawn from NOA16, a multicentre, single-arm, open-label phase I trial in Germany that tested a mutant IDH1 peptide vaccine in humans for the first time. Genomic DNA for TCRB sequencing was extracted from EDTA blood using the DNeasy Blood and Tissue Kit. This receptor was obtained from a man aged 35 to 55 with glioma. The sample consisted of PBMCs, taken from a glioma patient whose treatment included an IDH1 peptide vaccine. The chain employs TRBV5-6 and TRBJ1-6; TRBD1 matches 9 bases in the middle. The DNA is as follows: TGTGCCAGCAGCTTGGTCAACAGGGGGCTGTTTTCACCCCTCCACTTT. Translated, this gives CASSLVNRGLFSPLHF. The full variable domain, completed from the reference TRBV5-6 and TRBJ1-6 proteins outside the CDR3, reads DAGVTQSPTHLIKTRGQQVTLRCSPKSGHDTVSWYQQALGQGPQFIFQYYEEEERQRGNFPDRFSGHQFPNYSSELNVNALLLGDSALYLCASSLVNRGLFSPLHFGNGTRLTVT.